Included here is one T cell receptor beta chain sequence, with context. Its antigen is unknown. V gave up 7 bases and J gave up 0 bases, with 12 bases separating them. Per germline, CDR1 MNHNY and CDR2 SVGAGI (reference sequence). CDR3 length equals 14 residues. These data originate in a study of post-analysis software for immune sequencing data. Study-level information: Patients had relapsing-remitting, secondary progressive or progressive-relapsing multiple sclerosis; some lacked subtype.

Researchers reported that TCR beta cDNA libraries carried unique molecular identifiers. TCRdb reanalysed the PCR reads using MiXCR and keeps one entry per CDR3 protein. Among fewer than 850,000 distinct CDR3 sequences, around 42% were seen once, and the ten largest hold roughly 4.9%. Study results and limitations: Patients carried a handful of TRBV segments more frequently than controls did, and TRBV5-6, TRBV5-1 and TRBV20-1 were among them. Under F measure analysis, samples from one preparation batch co-clustered strongly.

This clonotype was sampled from a girl aged 5 to 17 with multiple sclerosis. Source material: blood. This chain links TRBV6-6 with TRBJ1-1, with D perhaps TRBD1 (6 bases). The CDR3 region has the DNA TGTGCCAGCACCCCGACAGGTCTGAACACTGAAGCTTTCTTT. This translates into CASTPTGLNTEAFF.